The source of this TCR beta chain is a study of blood T cell repertoires in COVID-19. Study in general: Italy, Spain and the United States were the sources of the convalescent and acute COVID-19 samples. T cells, B-cell-depleted T cells, or PBMCs provided the cDNA or gDNA that served as material.

This clone has only one observation. Per the authors' pipeline: Nucleated cell counts were estimated from reference gene primer amplification. Only in-frame clones appear in the TCRdb table, and some are missing; sequencing was by immunoSEQ multiplex PCR. V, J and clone size reflect that table, while D and trimming were determined from the DNA. This table has about 44,000 clones, approximately 86% appearing once. This receptor was taken from a woman of 80 years or more in a cohort sampled during active or convalescent COVID-19. The sequenced sample was peripheral blood.

CDR3 coding DNA: TGTGCCACCAGTGATGGGACTAGCGGGAGGGGCGGTGAGCAGTTCTTC. Translating it yields CATSDGTSGRGGEQFF. The chain recombines TRBV24-1 with TRBJ2-1; 16 positions agree with TRBD2. Trimming removed 3 bases from V and 9 bases from J; junction bases left unmatched: 4. The CDR3 runs to 16 residues. Germline V gene lookup returns CDR1 KGHDR and CDR2 SFDVKD.